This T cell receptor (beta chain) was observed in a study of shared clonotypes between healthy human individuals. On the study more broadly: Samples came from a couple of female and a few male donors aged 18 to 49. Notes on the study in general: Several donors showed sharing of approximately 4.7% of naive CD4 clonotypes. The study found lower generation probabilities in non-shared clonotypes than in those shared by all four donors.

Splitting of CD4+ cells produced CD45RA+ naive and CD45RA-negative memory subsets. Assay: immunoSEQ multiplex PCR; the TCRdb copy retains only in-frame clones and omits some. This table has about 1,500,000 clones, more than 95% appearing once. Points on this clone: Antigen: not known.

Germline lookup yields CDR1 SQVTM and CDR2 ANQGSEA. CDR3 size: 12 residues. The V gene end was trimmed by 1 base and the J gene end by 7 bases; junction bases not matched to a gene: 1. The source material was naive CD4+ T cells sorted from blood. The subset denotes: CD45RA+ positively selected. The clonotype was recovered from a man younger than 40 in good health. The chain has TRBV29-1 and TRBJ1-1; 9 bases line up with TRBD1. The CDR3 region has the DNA TGCAGCGTTGAAGGGGGACAGGGTGAAGCTTTCTTT. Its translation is CSVEGGQGEAFF.